This note documents a single T cell receptor beta chain sequence. Its antigen is currently not known. No qualities accompany the bases; no much larger clone lies one base away. The treatment or condition tag for this specimen amounts to: preoperative locoregional IRX-2 cytokine immunotherapy. The samples were obtained from a phase Ib study that tested preoperative, locoregional IRX-2 cytokine immunotherapy designed to prime immune responses. Donors were patients with early-stage breast cancer who received IRX-2 before surgery. Reading the germline V gene (reference sequence) gives CDR1 SEHNR and CDR2 FQNEAQ. The cysteine opens and the phenylalanine closes a CDR3 of 14 amino acids. The entry retains the CDR3 DNA only, 42 bases that are in frame from base 1. V is shortened by 4 bases, J by 6 bases, and the region joining them spans 15 bases. The sample is drawn from a study of preoperative IRX-2 immunotherapy in early breast cancer (dated 2019 in TCRdb).

Receptors were amplified or captured by the immunoSEQ multiplex PCR assay. TCRdb holds this immuneACCESS table with in-frame rearrangements only. Some clones are missing; in checked studies, unresolved V genes explain under half, and the rest has no known cause. The table for this sample lists around 28,000 clones; nearly 90% of them were counted only once. The ten largest clones take up 8.5% to 10% of the sample. The clonotype originates from a human donor with breast cancer. This sample was gathered from a patient treated with IRX-2 immunotherapy. The V gene is TRBV7-9 and the J gene is TRBJ1-2; TRBD1 is possibly the D segment (6 matching bases). The nucleotides read TGTGCCAGCAGCTCGACGACAGGAAAGGATGGCTACACCTTC. This yields the protein CASSSTTGKDGYTF.